This TCR beta chain came from a study of response to subunit inactivated influenza vaccine. Via MiXCR, TCRdb re-called the RT-PCR reads, giving one row per CDR3 protein. The top ten hold approximately 12% of the sample, which has 610,000 or so distinct CDR3 sequences, about 14% seen once. Whole-study findings and limits: Authors proposed each seasonal influenza vaccination draws in few new T cells.

Notes on this clonotype: Its antigen is not known.

CDR3 length equals 15 residues. Looked up from germline, CDR1 is MNHEY and CDR2 is SMNVEV (reference sequence). V trimming: 7 bases; J trimming: 4 bases; junction bases outside the gene matches: 10. The receptor's source is a man in his fifties who received an inactivated influenza vaccine. The chain links TRBV27 to TRBJ2-1; 7 bases match TRBD2. The material sequenced was PBMCs from blood, taken less than 13 days after vaccination. CDR3: CASTPTSANYNEQFF. In nucleotides, the CDR3 is TGTGCCAGCACCCCTACTAGCGCGAATTACAATGAGCAGTTCTTC.